Shown below are 6 T cell receptor beta chains from a single sample sequenced in a study of T cell responses to AZD1222 COVID-19 vaccine. Clones were read by immunoSEQ multiplex PCR, and TCRdb kept only the in-frame ones, dropping some. The table records about 100,000 clones, around 83% of them present only once. The specimen comprised peripheral blood, sampled on day 0 of AZD1222 vaccination. The receptors were gathered from an adult in good health.

The rearrangement uses TRBV5-1 and TRBJ1-6; unclear D gene. The germline V gene has CDR1 SGHRS and CDR2 YFSETQ. CDR3 length equals 14 residues. Trimming took off 6 bases at V and 8 bases at J, with 15 bases between the two ends. This CDR3 reads CASTLANPDSPLHF. The CDR3, as DNA: TGCGCCAGCACCCTGGCAAACCCGGATTCACCCCTCCACTTT.

This clone was found a few times. J is TRBJ1-4 and V is TRBV28, with D uncertain. CDR1 is MDHEN, CDR2 SYDVKM, per germline. V lost 6 bases and J 8 bases, leaving 28 bases between the germline ends. The CDR3 contains 18 residues. The CDR3 coding sequence is TGTGCCAGCAGCTCCCTTTTTGGCCGCCTGGAACTCCGAGAAAAACTGTTTTTT. Translating gives CASSSLFGRLELREKLFF.

V and J are TRBV7-6 and TRBJ1-1; D is unresolved. The CDR3 sequence is 14 residues long. V lost 1 base to trimming and J lost 1 base, with 7 bases between them. Germline CDR1 SGHVS, CDR2 FNYEAQ. CDR3 amino acids: CASSLGSQNTEAFF. In nucleotides, the CDR3 is TGTGCCAGCAGCTTAGGCAGTCAGAACACTGAAGCTTTCTTT.

The chain couples TRBV30 to TRBJ2-7; unclear D gene. Germline CDR1 and CDR2: GTSNPN and SVGIG (reference sequence). The CDR3 loop spans 13 amino acids. With 3 bases removed from V and 7 bases from J, the gap between germline ends came to 16 bases. The CDR3 protein is CAWRRQASGEQYF. In DNA, the CDR3 is TGTGCCTGGAGGCGGCAGGCCTCAGGTGAGCAGTACTTC.

The CDR3 region is CASSLGVPGPSEQYF. The CDR3 DNA sequence: TGCGCCAGCAGCTTGGGAGTCCCAGGGCCTTCCGAGCAGTACTTC. The chain recombines TRBV5-1 with TRBJ2-7, with D possibly being TRBD1 (5 bases). The CDR3 covers 15 residues. Between the trimmed V and J ends, which lost 0 bases and 6 bases, there was a span of 16 bases. Germline-derived CDR1 and CDR2 are SGHRS and YFSETQ.

This chain connects TRBV5-6 to TRBJ1-2; no firm D call. The CDR3 totals 16 residues. The V and J ends lost 0 bases and 7 bases respectively, with 19 bases between them. The germline V gene encodes CDR1 SGHDT and CDR2 YYEEEE. The DNA for the CDR3 is TGTGCCAGCAGCTTGGAGGTTGCCGCTGGCCCCGCTGGCTACACCTTC. It specifies CASSLEVAAGPAGYTF.